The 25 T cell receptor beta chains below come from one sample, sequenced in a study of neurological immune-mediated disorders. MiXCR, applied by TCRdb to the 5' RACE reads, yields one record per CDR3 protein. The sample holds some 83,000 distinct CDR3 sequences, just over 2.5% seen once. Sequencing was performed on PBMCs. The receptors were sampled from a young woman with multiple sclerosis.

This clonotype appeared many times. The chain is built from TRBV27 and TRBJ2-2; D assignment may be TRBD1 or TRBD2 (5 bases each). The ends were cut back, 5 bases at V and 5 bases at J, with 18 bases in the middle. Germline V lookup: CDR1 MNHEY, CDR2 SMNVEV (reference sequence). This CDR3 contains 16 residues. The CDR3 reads CASSRGEGLLTGELFF. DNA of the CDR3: TGTGCCAGCAGTCGAGGCGAGGGGTTGTTAACCGGGGAGCTGTTTTTT.

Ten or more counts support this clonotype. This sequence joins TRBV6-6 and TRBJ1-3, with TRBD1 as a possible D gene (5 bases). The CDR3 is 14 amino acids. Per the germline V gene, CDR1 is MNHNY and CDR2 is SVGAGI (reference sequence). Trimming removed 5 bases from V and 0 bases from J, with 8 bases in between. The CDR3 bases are TGTGCCAGCAGTCCAGGGAACTCTGGAAACACCATATATTTT. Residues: CASSPGNSGNTIYF.

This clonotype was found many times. CDR3 region: CASSLRGEQYF. The CDR3 DNA reads TGTGCCAGCAGCTTAAGGGGGGAGCAGTACTTC. V and J are TRBV7-9 and TRBJ2-7; tentative D call: TRBD1 (6 bases). CDR1 and CDR2 (germline): SEHNR, FQNEAQ (reference sequence). This CDR3 contains 11 residues. V lost 2 bases to trimming and J lost 7 bases, with 6 bases between them.

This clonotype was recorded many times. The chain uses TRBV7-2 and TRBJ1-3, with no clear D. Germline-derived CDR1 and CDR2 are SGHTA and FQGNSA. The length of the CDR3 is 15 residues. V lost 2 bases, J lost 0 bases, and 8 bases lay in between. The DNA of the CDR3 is TGTGCCAGCAGCTTAATACACTCCTCTGGAAACACCATATATTTT. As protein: CASSLIHSSGNTIYF.

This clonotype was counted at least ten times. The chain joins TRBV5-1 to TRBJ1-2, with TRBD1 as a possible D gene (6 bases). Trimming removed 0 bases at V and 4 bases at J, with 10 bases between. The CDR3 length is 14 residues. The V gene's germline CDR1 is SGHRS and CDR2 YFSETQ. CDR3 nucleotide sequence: TGCGCCAGCAGCTTGGGGGGGGCCCTCTATGGCTACACCTTC. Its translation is CASSLGGALYGYTF.

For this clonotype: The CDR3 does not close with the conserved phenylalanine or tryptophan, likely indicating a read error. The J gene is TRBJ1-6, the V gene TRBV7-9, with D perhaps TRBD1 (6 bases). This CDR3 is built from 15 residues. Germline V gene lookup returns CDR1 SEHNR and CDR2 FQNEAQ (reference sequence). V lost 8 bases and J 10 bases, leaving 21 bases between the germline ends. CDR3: CASHQTTGAGSPLHI. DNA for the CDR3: TGTGCCAGCCACCAAACGACGGGGGCTGGGTCACCCCTCCACATT.

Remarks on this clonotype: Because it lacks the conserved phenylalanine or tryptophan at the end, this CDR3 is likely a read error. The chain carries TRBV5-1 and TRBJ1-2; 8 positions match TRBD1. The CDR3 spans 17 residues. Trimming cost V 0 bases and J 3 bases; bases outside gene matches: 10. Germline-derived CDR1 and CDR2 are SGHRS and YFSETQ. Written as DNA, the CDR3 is TGCGCCAGCAGCTTGGCCGAGAGGACAGGGTTCGACTATGGCTACACCAAC. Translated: CASSLAERTGFDYGYTN.

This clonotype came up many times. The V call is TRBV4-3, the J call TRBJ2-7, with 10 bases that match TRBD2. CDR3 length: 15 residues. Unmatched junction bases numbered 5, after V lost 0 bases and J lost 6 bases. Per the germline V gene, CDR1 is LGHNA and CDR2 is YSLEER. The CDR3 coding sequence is TGCGCCAGCAGCCAAGATACTAGCGGGATGTCCGAGCAGTACTTC. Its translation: CASSQDTSGMSEQYF.

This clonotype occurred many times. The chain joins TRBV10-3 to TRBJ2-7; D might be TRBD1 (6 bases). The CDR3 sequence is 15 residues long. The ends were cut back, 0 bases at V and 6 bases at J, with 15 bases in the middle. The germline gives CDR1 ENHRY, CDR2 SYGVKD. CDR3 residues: CAISESVRGPSEQYF. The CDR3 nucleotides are TGTGCCATCAGTGAGTCCGTCAGGGGCCCCTCCGAGCAGTACTTC.

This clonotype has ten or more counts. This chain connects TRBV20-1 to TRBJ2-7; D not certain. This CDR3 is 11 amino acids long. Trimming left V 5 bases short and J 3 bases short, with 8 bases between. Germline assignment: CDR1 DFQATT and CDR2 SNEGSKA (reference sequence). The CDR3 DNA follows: TGCAGTGCTCCCGCTATCTACGAGCAGTACTTC. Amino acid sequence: CSAPAIYEQYF.

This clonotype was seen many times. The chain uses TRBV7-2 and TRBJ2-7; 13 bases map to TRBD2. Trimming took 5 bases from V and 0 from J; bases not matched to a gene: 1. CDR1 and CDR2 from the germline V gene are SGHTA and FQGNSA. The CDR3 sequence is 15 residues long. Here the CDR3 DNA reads TGTGCCAGCAGCCGGACTAGCGGGAGCTCCTACGAGCAGTACTTC. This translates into CASSRTSGSSYEQYF.

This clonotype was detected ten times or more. The CDR3 DNA sequence: TGTGCCAGCAGTTACCTCCGAGCGGGAGGGCCCGGCTCCTACAATGAGCAGTTCTTC. Translating gives CASSYLRAGGPGSYNEQFF. The chain carries TRBV6-2 or TRBV6-3 and TRBJ2-1, with 10 bases lining up with TRBD2. The ends lost 2 bases at V and 0 bases at J; junction bases unmatched: 10. There are 19 residues in the CDR3. CDR1 is MNHEY and CDR2 is SVGEGT in the germline V gene.

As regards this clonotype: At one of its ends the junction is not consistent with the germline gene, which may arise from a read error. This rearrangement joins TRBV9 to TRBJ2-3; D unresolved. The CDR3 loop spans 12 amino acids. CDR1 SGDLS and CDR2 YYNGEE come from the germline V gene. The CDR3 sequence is CVSSELADTQYF. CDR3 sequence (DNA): TGTGTCAGCAGCGAACTCGCAGATACGCAGTATTTT. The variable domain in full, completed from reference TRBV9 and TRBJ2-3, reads DSGVTQTPKHLITATGQRVTLRCSPRSGDLSVYWYQQSLDQGLQFLIQYYNGEERAKGNILERFSAQQFPDLHSELNLSSLELGDSALYFCVSSELADTQYFGPGTRLTVL.

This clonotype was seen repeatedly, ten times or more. The CDR3 coding sequence is TGTGCCAGCAGCTTAGGTGCTTTCGGGGAGCTGTTTTTT. Protein: CASSLGAFGELFF. The rearrangement links TRBV7-2 to TRBJ2-2; D is uncertain. The CDR3 covers 13 residues. Trimming pared 1 base from V and 7 bases from J, leaving 7 bases between. The germline CDR1 and CDR2 sequences are SGHTA and FQGNSA. Full variable domain (rest looked up from reference TRBV7-2 and TRBJ2-2): GAGVSQSPSNKVTEKGKDVELRCDPISGHTALYWYRQSLGQGLEFLIYFQGNSAPDKSGLPSDRFSAERTGGSVSTLTIQRTQQEDSAVYLCASSLGAFGELFFGEGSRLTVL.

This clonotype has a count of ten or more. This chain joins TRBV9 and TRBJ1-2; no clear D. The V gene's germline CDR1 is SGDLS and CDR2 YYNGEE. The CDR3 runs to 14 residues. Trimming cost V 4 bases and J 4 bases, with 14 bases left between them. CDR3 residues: CASSSTDGSYGYTF. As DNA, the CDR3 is TGTGCCAGCAGCTCTACCGACGGTAGCTATGGCTACACCTTC.

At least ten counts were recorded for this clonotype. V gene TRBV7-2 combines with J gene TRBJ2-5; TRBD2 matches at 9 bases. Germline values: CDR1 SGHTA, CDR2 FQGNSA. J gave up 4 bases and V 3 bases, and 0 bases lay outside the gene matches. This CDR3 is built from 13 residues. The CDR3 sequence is CASSFSGRETQYF. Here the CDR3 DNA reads TGTGCCAGCAGCTTTAGCGGGAGAGAGACCCAGTACTTC. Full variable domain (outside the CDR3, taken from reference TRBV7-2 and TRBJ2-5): GAGVSQSPSNKVTEKGKDVELRCDPISGHTALYWYRQSLGQGLEFLIYFQGNSAPDKSGLPSDRFSAERTGGSVSTLTIQRTQQEDSAVYLCASSFSGRETQYFGPGTRLLVL.

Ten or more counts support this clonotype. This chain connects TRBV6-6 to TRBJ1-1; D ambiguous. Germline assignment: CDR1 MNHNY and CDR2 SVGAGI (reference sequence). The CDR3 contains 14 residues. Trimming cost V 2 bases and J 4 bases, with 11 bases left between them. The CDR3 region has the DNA TGTGCCAGCAGTTACGGACCCGAGGGCACTGAAGCTTTCTTT. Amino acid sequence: CASSYGPEGTEAFF.

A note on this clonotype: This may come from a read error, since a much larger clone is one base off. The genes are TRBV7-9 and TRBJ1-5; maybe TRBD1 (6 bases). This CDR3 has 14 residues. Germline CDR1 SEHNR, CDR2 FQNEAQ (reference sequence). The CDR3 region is CASGDDRLNQPQNF. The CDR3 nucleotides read TGTGCCAGCGGGGATGACAGGCTCAATCAGCCCCAGAATTTT.

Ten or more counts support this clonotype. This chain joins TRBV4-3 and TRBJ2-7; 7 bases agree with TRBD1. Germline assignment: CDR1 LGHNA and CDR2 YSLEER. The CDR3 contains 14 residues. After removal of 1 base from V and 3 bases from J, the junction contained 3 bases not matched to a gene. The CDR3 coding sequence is TGCGCCAGCAGCCAAGGGACAGGTCTCTACGAGCAGTACTTC. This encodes CASSQGTGLYEQYF.

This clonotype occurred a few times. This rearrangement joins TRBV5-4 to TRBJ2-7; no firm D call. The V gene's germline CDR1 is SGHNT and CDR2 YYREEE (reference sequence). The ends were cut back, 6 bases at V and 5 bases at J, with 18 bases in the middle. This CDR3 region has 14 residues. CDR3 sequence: CASTEKYHMDEQYF. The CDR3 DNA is TGTGCCAGCACCGAAAAGTACCACATGGACGAGCAGTACTTC. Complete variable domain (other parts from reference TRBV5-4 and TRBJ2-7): ETGVTQSPTHLIKTRGQQVTLRCSSQSGHNTVSWYQQALGQGPQFIFQYYREEENGRGNFPPRFSGLQFPNYSSELNVNALELDDSALYLCASTEKYHMDEQYFGPGTRLTVT.

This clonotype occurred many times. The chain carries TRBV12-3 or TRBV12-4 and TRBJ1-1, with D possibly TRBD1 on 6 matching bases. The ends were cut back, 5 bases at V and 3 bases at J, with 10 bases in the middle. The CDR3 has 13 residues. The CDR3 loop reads CASSRNRDTEAFF. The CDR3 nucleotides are TGTGCCAGCAGTCGCAACAGGGACACTGAAGCTTTCTTT.

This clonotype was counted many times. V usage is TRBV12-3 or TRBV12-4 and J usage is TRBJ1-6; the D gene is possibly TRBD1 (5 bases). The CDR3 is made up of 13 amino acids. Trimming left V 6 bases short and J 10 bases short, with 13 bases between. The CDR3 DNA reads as TGTGCCAGCAGAAACCAGGGCCACTCACCCCTCCACTTT. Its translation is CASRNQGHSPLHF.

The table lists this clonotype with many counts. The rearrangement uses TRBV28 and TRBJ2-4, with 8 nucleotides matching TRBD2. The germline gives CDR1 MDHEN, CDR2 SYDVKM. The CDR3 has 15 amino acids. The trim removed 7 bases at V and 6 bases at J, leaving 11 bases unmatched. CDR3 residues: CASKGPGLVTNIQYF. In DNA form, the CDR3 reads TGTGCCAGCAAAGGACCGGGACTAGTCACAAACATTCAGTACTTC.

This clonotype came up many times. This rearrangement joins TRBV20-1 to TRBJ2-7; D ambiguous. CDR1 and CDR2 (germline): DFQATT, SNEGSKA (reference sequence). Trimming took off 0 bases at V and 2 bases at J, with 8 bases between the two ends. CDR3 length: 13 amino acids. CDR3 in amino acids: CSARDSDTYEQYF. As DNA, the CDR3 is TGCAGTGCTAGAGACAGTGATACCTACGAGCAGTACTTC.

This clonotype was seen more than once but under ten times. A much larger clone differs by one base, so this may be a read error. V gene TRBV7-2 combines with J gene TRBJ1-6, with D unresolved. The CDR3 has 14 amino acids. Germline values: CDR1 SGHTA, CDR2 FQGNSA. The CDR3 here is CASSPEWRGSPLQF. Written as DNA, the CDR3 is TGTGCCAGCAGCCCAGAGTGGCGCGGGTCACCCCTCCAATTT.